The source of this TCR beta chain is a study of metastatic and nonmetastatic thyroid tumors. The overall study: Repertoires from blood and tumor or nodule tissue of malignant and benign thyroid patients were compared. Study results and limitations: Compared with benign nodules, malignant thyroid tumors were reported to have significantly higher TCR beta diversity in both blood and tumor.

This clone was counted ten times or more. Its antigen is not known. In the authors' methods: Using the CDR3 differences seen across clinicopathological groups, the authors built a distant-metastasis classifier for papillary thyroid cancer, which was meant to discriminate distant-metastatic patients. TCRdb reanalyzed the PCR reads with MiXCR. The authors' filters were not applied to this entry. The sample yields about 46,000 clones, around 23% seen once. Each patient went into thyroid surgery without having received any treatment. CDR1 is MNHNS, CDR2 SASEGT, per germline. V was clipped by 6 bases and J by 2 bases; unmatched bases: 3. The CDR3 sequence is 15 residues long.

The sequenced sample was blood. The TCR originated in a male donor with papillary thyroid cancer or a benign thyroid nodule (not recorded which). Some clones in this sample may be carry-over from other donors' samples. The J gene is TRBJ2-1, the V gene TRBV6-1; 11 bases map to TRBD2. The CDR3 protein is CASRIAGGTYNEQFF. The CDR3 DNA reads as TGTGCCAGCAGAATAGCGGGGGGGACCTACAATGAGCAGTTCTTC.